This is a list of T cell receptor beta chains from one sample in a study of cytomegalovirus exposure and HLA in healthy donors. The protocol was immunoSEQ multiplex PCR, while the TCRdb copy is restricted to in-frame clones and leaves out a portion. Among about 330,000 clones, about 85% were seen once, and the ten largest hold 1% to 1.5%. What was sequenced was PBMCs. These receptors were collected from a woman aged 25-40 years in good health and CMV-seropositive. CDR3s include the opening cysteine and the closing phenylalanine or tryptophan. Fields, in order: clone size, J gene, D gene, V gene, CDR3 protein, CDR3 DNA. The D gene is left open where the match is weak. Clone size is given for some rows only: seen once, a few or many times, or a class if the clone is expanded.

-,TRBJ2-7,TRBD1,TRBV19,CASSTLGTTGAEQYF,TGTGCCAGTAGTACCTTGGGAACGACAGGGGCCGAGCAGTACTTC
once,TRBJ2-1,-,TRBV12-2,CASRLEVGLYNEQFF,TGTGCAAGTCGCTTAGAGGTGGGCCTCTACAATGAGCAGTTCTTC
-,TRBJ2-5,-,TRBV18,CASSLGGQETQYF,TGTGCCAGCTCCCTCGGGGGCCAAGAGACCCAGTACTTC
-,TRBJ1-1,-,TRBV5-4,CASSQTGRGYTEAFF,TGTGCCAGCAGCCAAACAGGGCGGGGGTACACTGAAGCTTTCTTT
once,TRBJ1-6,TRBD1,TRBV9,CASSVLPGTGIGSPLHF,TGTGCCAGCAGCGTCCTACCCGGGACAGGGATAGGTTCACCCCTCCACTTT
once,TRBJ2-2,TRBD2,TRBV2,CASSWGLAGRNTGELFF,TGTGCCAGCAGTTGGGGACTAGCGGGGAGGAACACCGGGGAGCTGTTTTTT
-,TRBJ2-1,TRBD1,TRBV14,CASSQWPRGQEQFF,TGTGCCAGCAGCCAATGGCCCCGGGGACAGGAGCAGTTCTTC
-,TRBJ2-4,-,TRBV27,CASSFDRAKNIQYF,TGTGCCAGCAGTTTCGACAGAGCCAAAAACATTCAGTACTTC
-,TRBJ2-3,-,TRBV4-2,CASSQEWGLSTDTQYF,TGTGCCAGCAGCCAAGAGTGGGGTCTTAGCACAGATACGCAGTATTTT
-,TRBJ2-1,TRBD2,TRBV29-1,CSVELLLAGTTSSYNEQFF,TGCAGCGTTGAATTATTACTAGCGGGAACCACTAGCTCCTACAATGAGCAGTTCTTC
-,TRBJ2-7,TRBD1,TRBV7-6,CASSRSGQGKNYEQYF,TGTGCCAGCAGCCGATCAGGACAGGGAAAAAACTACGAGCAGTACTTC
-,TRBJ1-2,-,TRBV4-3,CASSQVWWGDYGYTF,TGCGCCAGCAGCCAAGTGTGGTGGGGGGACTATGGCTACACCTTC
few,TRBJ1-2,-,TRBV13,CASSLGRASGHHYGYTF,TGTGCCAGCAGCTTAGGCCGGGCATCGGGACACCACTATGGCTACACCTTC
once,TRBJ2-2,-,TRBV9,CASSVDGELFF,TGTGCCAGCAGCGTTGACGGGGAGCTGTTTTTT
-,TRBJ1-2,-,TRBV6-5,CASSYSRQTNYGYTF,TGTGCCAGCAGTTACTCTAGACAGACTAACTATGGCTACACCTTC
-,TRBJ2-3,TRBD2,TRBV9,CASSVDAGGSTDTQYF,TGTGCCAGCAGCGTAGACGCGGGGGGGTCCACAGATACGCAGTATTTT
-,TRBJ2-5,-,TRBV27,CASSRNWARQETQYF,TGTGCCAGCAGCCGTAACTGGGCCAGACAAGAGACCCAGTACTTC
-,TRBJ1-3,-,TRBV7-2,CASSSGLGVGNTIYF,TGTGCCAGCAGCTCCGGCCTGGGGGTTGGAAACACCATATATTTT
once,TRBJ2-7,TRBD2,TRBV4-3,CASSQDLGRGGRYYEQYF,TGCGCCAGCAGCCAAGATCTTGGCCGCGGGGGGCGATACTACGAGCAGTACTTC
few,TRBJ1-6,TRBD1,TRBV2,CAGGQGLSPLHF,TGTGCCGGGGGACAGGGGCTTTCACCCCTCCACTTT
-,TRBJ1-5,-,TRBV28,CASSLSPFSTQHF,TGTGCCAGCAGTTTATCACCATTCAGTACCCAGCATTTT
-,TRBJ2-7,-,TRBV2,CASILDPPAYEQYF,TGTGCCAGCATTCTGGACCCGCCTGCCTACGAGCAGTACTTC
-,TRBJ1-5,TRBD1,TRBV30,CAWGGQGLAPQHF,TGTGCCTGGGGGGGACAGGGACTGGCGCCCCAGCATTTT
-,TRBJ2-7,-,TRBV5-8,CASSLIMMEQYF,TGTGCCAGCAGCTTGATTATGATGGAGCAGTACTTC
-,TRBJ1-2,TRBD1,TRBV7-2,CASSLPTGSYGYTF,TGTGCCAGCAGTCTCCCGACAGGGTCCTATGGCTACACCTTC
-,TRBJ1-2,TRBD1,TRBV19,CASSNRDRSKDYTF,TGTGCCAGTAGTAACAGGGACAGGTCGAAAGACTACACCTTC
-,TRBJ2-1,TRBD1,TRBV9,CASSGIDRGAYNEQFF,TGTGCCAGCAGCGGAATCGACAGGGGGGCCTACAATGAGCAGTTCTTC
-,TRBJ2-6,-,TRBV30,CAWSGILSGANVLTF,TGTGCCTGGAGTGGAATTCTCTCTGGGGCCAACGTCCTGACTTTC
-,TRBJ1-3,-,TRBV4-2,CASSQDSTPSSGNTIYF,TGTGCCAGCAGCCAAGATAGTACGCCGAGCTCTGGAAACACCATATATTTT
few,TRBJ2-7,TRBD1,TRBV6-5,CASKPDRIAYEQYF,TGTGCCAGCAAGCCGGACAGGATAGCCTACGAGCAGTACTTC
-,TRBJ2-1,TRBD2,TRBV6-6,CASSLTSGRNEQFF,TGTGCCAGCAGTCTCACTAGCGGGAGAAATGAGCAGTTCTTC
-,TRBJ1-3,TRBD1,TRBV5-1,CASFTTGEEVGPSGNTIYF,TGCGCCAGCTTTACGACAGGGGAAGAGGTGGGACCCTCTGGAAACACCATATATTTT
-,TRBJ1-1,TRBD1,TRBV29-1,CSVRTGPNTEAFF,TGCAGCGTACGGACAGGGCCGAACACTGAAGCTTTCTTT
-,TRBJ2-1,-,TRBV9,CASSVETLAGSSYNEQFF,TGTGCCAGCAGCGTAGAAACTCTGGCGGGGAGCTCCTACAATGAGCAGTTCTTC
-,TRBJ2-3,TRBD2,TRBV11-1,CASRPSGTSAPDTQYF,TGTGCCAGCAGACCGTCCGGGACTAGCGCTCCAGATACGCAGTATTTT
-,TRBJ1-6,-,TRBV7-8,CASSSGSLAFDSPLHF,TGTGCCAGCAGCTCAGGGAGTTTGGCTTTTGATTCACCCCTCCACTTT
-,TRBJ2-1,-,TRBV5-6,CASSLGGDQRRNEQFF,TGTGCCAGCAGCTTAGGAGGAGATCAGAGACGCAATGAGCAGTTCTTC
-,TRBJ1-3,TRBD1,TRBV6-1,CASSAGQYSGNTIYF,TGTGCCAGCAGTGCGGGACAGTACTCTGGAAACACCATATATTTT
-,TRBJ2-7,TRBD1,TRBV6-1,CASSEPGSGTGSYEQYF,TGTGCCAGCAGTGAACCTGGATCCGGGACAGGTTCCTACGAGCAGTACTTC
-,TRBJ2-1,-,TRBV27,CASSFRVGTSSYNEQFF,TGTGCCAGCAGTTTCCGAGTGGGGACAAGCTCCTACAATGAGCAGTTCTTC
-,TRBJ2-2,-,TRBV5-1,CASSNGPSEAGELFF,TGCGCCAGCAGTAACGGACCATCGGAGGCCGGGGAGCTGTTTTTT
-,TRBJ2-3,-,TRBV7-3,CASSLGDEADTQYF,TGTGCCAGCAGCTTAGGAGACGAGGCAGATACGCAGTATTTT
few,TRBJ2-7,-,TRBV4-1,CASSQDLGEQYF,TGCGCCAGCAGCCAAGATTTAGGCGAGCAGTACTTC
-,TRBJ2-3,-,TRBV4-2,CASSQDRGGSTDTQYF,TGTGCCAGCAGCCAAGATCGTGGGGGGAGCACAGATACGCAGTATTTT
-,TRBJ2-1,-,TRBV7-2,CASRLGPLSGDEQFF,TGTGCCAGCAGACTCGGGCCTTTATCCGGGGATGAGCAGTTCTTC
-,TRBJ1-3,-,TRBV7-3,CASSPGSRGDGNTIYF,TGTGCCAGCAGCCCGGGCTCTAGGGGGGATGGAAACACCATATATTTT
-,TRBJ2-3,TRBD1,TRBV9,CASSVETGATDTQYF,TGTGCCAGCAGCGTAGAGACAGGGGCGACAGATACGCAGTATTTT
few,TRBJ2-5,-,TRBV20-1,CSAIHQETQYF,TGCAGTGCGATCCATCAAGAGACCCAGTACTTC
-,TRBJ1-2,TRBD1,TRBV9,CASSVVGQGIYGYTF,TGTGCCAGCAGCGTAGTGGGACAGGGTATCTATGGCTACACCTTC
-,TRBJ2-7,-,TRBV7-9,CASSPAGQYTYEQYF,TGTGCCAGCAGCCCCGCGGGACAGTATACCTACGAGCAGTACTTC
-,TRBJ1-1,-,TRBV30,CAWSVLDRTEAFF,TGTGCCTGGAGTGTCCTTGACAGAACTGAAGCTTTCTTT
-,TRBJ1-2,-,TRBV27,CASSLGLGDYGYTF,TGTGCCAGCAGTTTAGGGCTGGGAGACTATGGCTACACCTTC
-,TRBJ2-5,-,TRBV6-6,CASTFGSTQETQYF,TGTGCCAGCACTTTCGGGTCCACCCAAGAGACCCAGTACTTC
once,TRBJ2-3,-,TRBV4-1,CASSQTGRRASPTDTQYF,TGCGCCAGCAGCCAAACCGGGAGAAGAGCGTCCCCCACAGATACGCAGTATTTT
few,TRBJ1-1,-,TRBV14,CASSRSARIEAFF,TGTGCCAGCAGCCGGTCCGCGCGGATTGAAGCTTTCTTT